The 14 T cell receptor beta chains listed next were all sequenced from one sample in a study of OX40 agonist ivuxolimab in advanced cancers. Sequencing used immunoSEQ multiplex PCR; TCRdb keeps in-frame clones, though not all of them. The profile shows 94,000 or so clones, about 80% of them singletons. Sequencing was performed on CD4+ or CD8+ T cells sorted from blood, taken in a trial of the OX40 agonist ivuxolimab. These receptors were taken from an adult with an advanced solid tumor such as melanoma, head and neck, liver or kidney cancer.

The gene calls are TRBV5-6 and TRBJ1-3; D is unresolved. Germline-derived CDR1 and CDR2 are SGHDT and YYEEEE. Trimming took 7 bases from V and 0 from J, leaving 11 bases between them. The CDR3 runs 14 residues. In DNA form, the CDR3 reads TGTGCCAGCTCCGGGGTTGACTCTGGAAACACCATATATTTT. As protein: CASSGVDSGNTIYF.

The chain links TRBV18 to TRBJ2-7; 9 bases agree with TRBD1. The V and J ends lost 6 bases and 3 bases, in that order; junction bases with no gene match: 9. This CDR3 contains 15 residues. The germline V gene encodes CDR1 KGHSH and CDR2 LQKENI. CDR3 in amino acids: CASSHLTGGLYEQYF. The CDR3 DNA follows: TGTGCCAGCTCCCACCTTACAGGGGGCCTCTACGAGCAGTACTTC.

The CDR3 reads CATSINRDEQYF. The CDR3 DNA reads as TGTGCCACCAGCATCAATAGGGACGAGCAGTACTTC. This chain links TRBV15 with TRBJ2-5; D unresolved. The J call may be faulty, since TRBJ2-7 better matches the DNA end. Germline CDR1 LNHNV, CDR2 YYDKDF (reference sequence). The CDR3 runs to 12 residues.

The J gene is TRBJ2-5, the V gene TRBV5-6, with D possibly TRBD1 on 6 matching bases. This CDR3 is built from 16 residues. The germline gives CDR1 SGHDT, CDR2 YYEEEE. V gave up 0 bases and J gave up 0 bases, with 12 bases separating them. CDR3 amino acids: CASSLESTGNQETQYF. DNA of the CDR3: TGTGCCAGCAGCTTGGAAAGTACAGGGAACCAAGAGACCCAGTACTTC.

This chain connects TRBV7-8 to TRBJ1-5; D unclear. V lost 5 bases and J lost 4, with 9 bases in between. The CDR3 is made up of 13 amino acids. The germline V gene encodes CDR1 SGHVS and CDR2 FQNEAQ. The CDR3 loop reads CASSRSLNQPQHF. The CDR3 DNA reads TGTGCCAGCAGCAGGTCTTTAAATCAGCCCCAGCATTTT.

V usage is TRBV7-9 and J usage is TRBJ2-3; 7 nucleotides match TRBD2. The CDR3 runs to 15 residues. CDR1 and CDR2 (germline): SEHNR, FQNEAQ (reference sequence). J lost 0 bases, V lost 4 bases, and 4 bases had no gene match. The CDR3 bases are TGTGCCAGCAGCTCGGGACTAACTAGCACAGATACGCAGTATTTT. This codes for CASSSGLTSTDTQYF.

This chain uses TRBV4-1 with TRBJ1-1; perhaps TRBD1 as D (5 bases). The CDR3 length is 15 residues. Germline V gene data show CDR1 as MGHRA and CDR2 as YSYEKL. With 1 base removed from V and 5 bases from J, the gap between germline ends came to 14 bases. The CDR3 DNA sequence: TGCGCCAGCAGCCAAGGCCCCGGGGGTGTTACTGAAGCTTTCTTT. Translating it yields CASSQGPGGVTEAFF.

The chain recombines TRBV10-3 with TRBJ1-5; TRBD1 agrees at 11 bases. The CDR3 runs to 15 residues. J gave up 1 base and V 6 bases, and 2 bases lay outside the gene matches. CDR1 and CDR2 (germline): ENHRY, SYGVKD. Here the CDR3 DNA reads TGTGCCATCAGCAGGGACAGGGGGAGCAATCAGCCCCAGCATTTT. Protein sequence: CAISRDRGSNQPQHF.

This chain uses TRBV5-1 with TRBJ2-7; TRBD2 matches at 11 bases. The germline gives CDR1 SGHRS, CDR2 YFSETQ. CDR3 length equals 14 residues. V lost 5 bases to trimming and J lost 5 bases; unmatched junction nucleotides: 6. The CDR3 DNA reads TGCGCCAGCAGGCCCACGGGACTAGCGGACGAGCAGTACTTC. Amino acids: CASRPTGLADEQYF.

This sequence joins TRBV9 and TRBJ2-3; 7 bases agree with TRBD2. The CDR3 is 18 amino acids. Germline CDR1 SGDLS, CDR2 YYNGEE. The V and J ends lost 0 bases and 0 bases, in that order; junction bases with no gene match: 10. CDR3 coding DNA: TGTGCCAGCAGCGTAGTTCCGGGAGGTCCTACTAGCACAGATACGCAGTATTTT. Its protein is CASSVVPGGPTSTDTQYF.

CDR3: CASSPRTGRYEQYF. CDR3 nucleotides: TGTGCCAGTAGTCCGAGGACAGGGAGGTACGAGCAGTACTTC. This rearrangement joins TRBV19 to TRBJ2-7; TRBD1 agrees at 8 bases. The CDR3 runs to 14 residues. After removal of 5 bases from V and 4 bases from J, the junction contained 7 bases not matched to a gene. Germline assignment: CDR1 LNHDA and CDR2 SQIVND (reference sequence). The full variable domain, its missing parts supplied by reference TRBV19 and TRBJ2-7, is DGGITQSPKYLFRKEGQNVTLSCEQNLNHDAMYWYRQDPGQGLRLIYYSQIVNDFQKGDIAEGYSVSREKKESFPLTVTSAQKNPTAFYLCASSPRTGRYEQYFGPGTRLTVT.

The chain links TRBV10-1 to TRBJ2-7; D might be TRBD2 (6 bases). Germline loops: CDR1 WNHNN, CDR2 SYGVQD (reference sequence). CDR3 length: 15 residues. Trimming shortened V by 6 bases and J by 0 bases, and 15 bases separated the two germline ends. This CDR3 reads CASRTRTTPSYEQYF. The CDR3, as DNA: TGCGCCAGCAGGACACGGACTACGCCCTCCTACGAGCAGTACTTC.

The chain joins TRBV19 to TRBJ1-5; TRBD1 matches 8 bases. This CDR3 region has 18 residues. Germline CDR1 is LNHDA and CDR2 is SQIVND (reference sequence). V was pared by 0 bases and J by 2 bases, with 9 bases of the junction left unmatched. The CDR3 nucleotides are TGTGCCAGTAGTATAGATCATGGACAGGGTTCGCGCAATCAGCCCCAGCATTTT. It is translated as CASSIDHGQGSRNQPQHF.

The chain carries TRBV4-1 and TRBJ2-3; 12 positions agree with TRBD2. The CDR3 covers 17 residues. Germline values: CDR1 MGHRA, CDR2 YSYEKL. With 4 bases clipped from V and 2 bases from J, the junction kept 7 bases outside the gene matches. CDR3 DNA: TGCGCCAGCAGCCTAGATACTAGCGGGGGGCCCACAGATACGCAGTATTTT. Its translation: CASSLDTSGGPTDTQYF.